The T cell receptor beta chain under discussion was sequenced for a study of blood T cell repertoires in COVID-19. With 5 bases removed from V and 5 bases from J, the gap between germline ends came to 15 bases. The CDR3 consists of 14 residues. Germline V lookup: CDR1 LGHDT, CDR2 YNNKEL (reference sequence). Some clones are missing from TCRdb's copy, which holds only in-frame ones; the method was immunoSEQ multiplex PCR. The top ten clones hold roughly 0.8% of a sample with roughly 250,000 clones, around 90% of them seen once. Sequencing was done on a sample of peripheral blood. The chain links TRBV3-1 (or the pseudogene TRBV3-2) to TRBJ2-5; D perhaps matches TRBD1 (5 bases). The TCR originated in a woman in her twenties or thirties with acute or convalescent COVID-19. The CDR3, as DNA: TGTGCCAGCAGCTTCAGGGCCCTGGGGGAGACCCAGTACTTC. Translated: CASSFRALGETQYF.